Below, 7 T cell receptor beta chains from the same sample are listed, as sequenced in a study of T cell changes during pregnancy in multiple sclerosis. Clones were read by immunoSEQ multiplex PCR, and TCRdb kept only the in-frame ones, dropping some. The table shows around 69,000 clones, with roughly 92% occurring only once. The sequencing used peripheral blood, collected in the second trimester of pregnancy. The receptors stem from a female donor in good health, enrolled as a control in a pregnancy study.

The chain employs TRBV6-6 and TRBJ2-3; 12 bases line up with TRBD2. Germline V gene lookup returns CDR1 MNHNY and CDR2 SVGAGI (reference sequence). J lost 2 bases, V lost 6 bases, and 6 bases had no gene match. This CDR3 region has 16 residues. The CDR3 region has the DNA TGTGCCAGCAGGTCTCGACTAGCGGGGGTCACAGATACGCAGTATTTT. Translated: CASRSRLAGVTDTQYF.

The chain combines TRBV2 with TRBJ1-3; D is unclear. The CDR3 extends over 14 amino acids. The V end was cut by 4 bases, the J end by 0 bases, with 7 bases between. Germline CDR1 is SNHLY and CDR2 is FYNNEI. Here the CDR3 reads CASSVPSSGNTIYF. In DNA form, the CDR3 reads TGTGCCAGCAGTGTTCCCAGCTCTGGAAACACCATATATTTT.

CDR3 DNA: TGCGCCAGCAGCCCCTTGGGACAAGGCGAAAAACTGTTTTTT. Protein sequence: CASSPLGQGEKLFF. V and J are TRBV4-3 and TRBJ1-4, with a possible D match to TRBD1 (6 bases). The CDR3 has 14 amino acids. Trimming stripped 4 bases from V and 8 bases from J, with 14 bases between. Germline V gives CDR1 LGHNA, CDR2 YSLEER.

This clone was observed a few times. The rearrangement uses TRBV7-9 and TRBJ1-3, with TRBD1 matching over 7 bases. CDR3 length equals 19 residues. V shed 5 bases and J 2 bases; nucleotides not matched to a gene: 18. Germline-derived CDR1 and CDR2 are SEHNR and FQNEAQ (reference sequence). The CDR3 sequence is CASSLPRTPGQEAGNTIYF. DNA for the CDR3: TGTGCCAGCAGCCTCCCCCGGACCCCCGGACAGGAGGCTGGAAACACCATATATTTT.

The J gene is TRBJ1-1, the V gene TRBV10-3, with 10 bases matching TRBD1. V shed 6 bases and J 1 base; nucleotides not matched to a gene: 5. The CDR3 is 15 residues long. Per germline, CDR1 ENHRY and CDR2 SYGVKD. CDR3 bases: TGTGCCATCAGCGACCGACAGGGGGCGAACACTGAAGCTTTCTTT. It codes for CAISDRQGANTEAFF.

This sequence joins TRBV7-6 and TRBJ1-4; 9 bases are a match to TRBD1. The junction had 9 bases not matched to a gene; V was cut back by 0 bases and J by 7 bases. This CDR3 has 17 amino acids. Germline CDR1 SGHVS, CDR2 FNYEAQ. The CDR3: CASSLAGQGPGSEKLFF. Written as DNA, the CDR3 is TGTGCCAGCAGCTTAGCGGGACAGGGCCCCGGGAGTGAAAAACTGTTTTTT.

The chain uses TRBV28 and TRBJ2-2, with D possibly being TRBD2 (6 bases). The CDR3 covers 17 residues. V was trimmed by 4 bases and J by 6 bases, leaving 21 bases between them. CDR1 and CDR2 from the germline V gene are MDHEN and SYDVKM. CDR3 region: CASSSVRRPGSAGELFF. The CDR3 DNA sequence: TGTGCCAGCAGTTCGGTCCGACGCCCCGGGAGCGCCGGGGAGCTGTTTTTT.